What follows are 23 T cell receptor beta chains derived from one specimen sequenced in a study of Ad26.COV2.S vaccination and SARS-CoV-2 variants. The treatment: roughly 20 received Ad26.COV2.S at low or high dose, single or two shots; several received placebo; per-sample allocation not given. Each sample was drawn 63 days after the first injection (of vaccine or placebo). Only in-frame clones appear in the TCRdb table, and some are missing; sequencing was by immunoSEQ multiplex PCR. The table records about half a million clones, roughly 87% of them present only once. Here the sequenced sample was peripheral blood, taken in a trial of Ad26.COV2.S vaccine versus placebo. Receptors were obtained from a person aged 18-65 years who received the Ad26.COV2.S COVID-19 vaccine or a placebo.

CDR3 sequence (DNA): TGTGCCAGCAGTCCAGGGACACTCGGCACTGAAGCTTTCTTT. Encoded protein: CASSPGTLGTEAFF. The rearrangement uses TRBV7-3 and TRBJ1-1, with D tentatively TRBD1 (6 bases). V lost 6 bases to trimming and J lost 4 bases, with 15 bases between them. Germline CDR1 reads SGHTA; CDR2 reads FQGTGA. The CDR3 has 14 amino acids.

The chain recombines TRBV27 with TRBJ1-2, with D unclear. V was trimmed by 0 bases and J by 5 bases, leaving 7 bases between them. Germline V CDR1 and CDR2: MNHEY, SMNVEV (reference sequence). CDR3 length: 13 amino acids. Here the CDR3 DNA reads TGTGCCAGCAGTTTATCGGCAGAGTATGGCTACACCTTC. The encoded protein is CASSLSAEYGYTF.

The genes are TRBV9 and TRBJ1-6; 8 bases map to TRBD1. V was pared by 2 bases and J by 1 base, with 5 bases of the junction left unmatched. The CDR3 totals 17 residues. CDR1 is SGDLS and CDR2 is YYNGEE in the germline V gene. The CDR3 DNA is TGTGCCAGCAGCGTCGGACAGGGTTCTTCCTATAATTCACCCCTCCACTTT. The encoded protein is CASSVGQGSSYNSPLHF.

The V gene is TRBV9, the J gene TRBJ2-7; 12 positions match TRBD2. From germline, CDR1 is SGDLS and CDR2 YYNGEE. V shed 2 bases and J 3 bases; nucleotides not matched to a gene: 3. The CDR3 spans 15 residues. The CDR3 loop is CASSVLAGGGYEQYF. The CDR3 nucleotides read TGTGCCAGCAGCGTTCTAGCGGGAGGGGGCTACGAGCAGTACTTC.

This clone showed up just once. The chain combines TRBV6-6 with TRBJ2-1, with D tentatively TRBD2 (6 bases). Between the trimmed V and J ends, which lost 6 bases and 5 bases, there was a span of 20 bases. CDR1 is MNHNY and CDR2 is SVGAGI in the germline V gene (reference sequence). The CDR3 covers 16 residues. The CDR3 region has the DNA TGTGCCAGCAGGGGCGGGACCCAACCGGCCGACAATGAGCAGTTCTTC. Translation gives CASRGGTQPADNEQFF.

The chain is built from TRBV6-1 and TRBJ1-2, with TRBD1 matching over 8 bases. From germline, CDR1 is MNHNS and CDR2 SASEGT. V shed 2 bases, J shed 3 bases, and the junction held 2 bases outside the gene matches. The CDR3 spans 14 residues. The CDR3 loop is CASSEQTGDYGYTF. The CDR3 DNA sequence: TGTGCCAGCAGTGAACAGACAGGGGACTATGGCTACACCTTC.

The chain uses TRBV5-4 and TRBJ1-2; D is undetermined. V was pared by 2 bases and J by 2 bases, with 22 bases between. This CDR3 is built from 18 residues. The V gene's germline CDR1 is SGHNT and CDR2 YYREEE (reference sequence). CDR3 bases: TGTGCCAGCAGCTTTTCTGCCCTTTCCGACACAATCAACTATGGCTACACCTTC. It yields the protein CASSFSALSDTINYGYTF.

The V call is TRBV11-2, the J call TRBJ2-1, with 7 bases lining up with TRBD1. The CDR3 spans 17 residues. Germline CDR1 reads SGHAT; CDR2 reads FQNNGV. With 5 bases clipped from V and 1 base from J, the junction kept 11 bases outside the gene matches. CDR3 coding DNA: TGTGCCAGCAGCGACCTAAGCTACAGGGGTTCCTACAATGAGCAGTTCTTC. The encoded protein is CASSDLSYRGSYNEQFF.

The chain is built from TRBV28 and TRBJ1-3; maybe TRBD1 (6 bases). The CDR3 has 13 residues. CDR1 and CDR2 from the germline V gene are MDHEN and SYDVKM. As DNA, the CDR3 is TGTGCAGCTGAGGGGGTTAGGAGAAACACCATATATTTT. Amino acids: CAAEGVRRNTIYF. Together with reference TRBV28 and TRBJ1-3, the CDR3 gives the full variable domain: DVKVTQSSRYLVKRTGEKVFLECVQDMDHENMFWYRQDPGLGLRLIYFSYDVKMKEKGDIPEGYSVSREKKERFSLILESASTNQTSMYLCAAEGVRRNTIYFGEGSWLTVV.

The chain is built from TRBV5-4 and TRBJ2-2; 9 bases align to TRBD1. Germline trimming cut 2 bases from V and 6 bases from J; bases unmatched to any gene: 5. Germline V gene lookup returns CDR1 SGHNT and CDR2 YYREEE (reference sequence). The CDR3 runs 15 residues. The CDR3 loop reads CASSFMDRGAGELFF. The CDR3 DNA sequence: TGTGCCAGCAGCTTCATGGACAGGGGAGCCGGGGAGCTGTTTTTT.

This clone has only one observation. V gene TRBV19 combines with J gene TRBJ1-5; maybe TRBD1 (5 bases). V lost 5 bases to trimming and J lost 0 bases, with 26 bases between them. Germline CDR1 reads LNHDA; CDR2 reads SQIVND (reference sequence). This CDR3 has 20 amino acids. The CDR3 DNA follows: TGTGCCAGTAGTTCGCTAAAAGGGCCAGGGTGGCCGAATAGCAATCAGCCCCAGCATTTT. Translated, it gives CASSSLKGPGWPNSNQPQHF.

For the CDR3, the DNA is TGTGCCATCAGTGAGTGGTCGAACACCATATATTTT. Protein: CAISEWSNTIYF. The genes are TRBV10-3 and TRBJ1-3; D is unclear. This CDR3 has 12 residues. Trimming shortened V by 1 base and J by 7 bases, and 5 bases separated the two germline ends. Germline assignment: CDR1 ENHRY and CDR2 SYGVKD.

This clone was seen more than once but under ten times. This chain uses TRBV12-3 or TRBV12-4 with TRBJ1-1, with D maybe TRBD1 (6 bases). V was clipped by 2 bases and J by 7 bases, with 11 bases between them. This CDR3 is 13 amino acids long. CDR3 loop: CASSLSGGGEAFF. CDR3 nucleotide sequence: TGTGCCAGCAGTTTATCGGGGGGCGGTGAAGCTTTCTTT.

This chain links TRBV12-3 or TRBV12-4 with TRBJ1-1; D gene ambiguous. Trimming stripped 5 bases from V and 6 bases from J, with 13 bases between. The CDR3 is 13 amino acids. The DNA for the CDR3 is TGTGCCAGCAGTGGTAGGGAAACAGCTGAAGCTTTCTTT. Translation: CASSGRETAEAFF.

V gene TRBV28 combines with J gene TRBJ2-3, with unresolved D. CDR3 length: 15 amino acids. Germline assignment: CDR1 MDHEN and CDR2 SYDVKM. V lost 4 bases, J lost 0 bases, and 11 bases lay in between. The CDR3 loop is CASSSRALSTDTQYF. DNA of the CDR3: TGTGCCAGCAGTTCTCGCGCGTTGAGCACAGATACGCAGTATTTT.

This clone was observed a handful of times. The chain combines TRBV13 with TRBJ1-6; TRBD1 aligns across 7 bases. Germline V gives CDR1 PRHDT, CDR2 FYEKMQ (reference sequence). The CDR3 totals 13 residues. V shed 6 bases and J 9 bases; nucleotides not matched to a gene: 5. Written as DNA, the CDR3 is TGTGCCAGCAGTTACGCAGGGGGTTCACCCCTCCACTTT. Translation gives CASSYAGGSPLHF. Combining the CDR3 with reference TRBV13 and TRBJ1-6 gives the whole variable domain AAGVIQSPRHLIKEKRETATLKCYPIPRHDTVYWYQQGPGQDPQFLISFYEKMQSDKGSIPDRFSAQQFSDYHSELNMSSLELGDSALYFCASSYAGGSPLHFGNGTRLTVT.

The chain has TRBV10-3 and TRBJ1-1; D is undetermined. Trimming cost V 2 bases and J 3 bases, with 7 bases left between them. The CDR3 covers 13 residues. Germline-derived CDR1 and CDR2 are ENHRY and SYGVKD. CDR3 residues: CAISEPPYTEAFF. The CDR3 nucleotides read TGTGCCATCAGTGAGCCTCCCTACACTGAAGCTTTCTTT.

Only one count was recorded for this clone. The CDR3 spells CASSSLQTGSKETQYF. For the CDR3, the DNA is TGTGCCAGCAGTTCACTTCAAACAGGGAGTAAAGAGACCCAGTACTTC. The chain recombines TRBV28 with TRBJ2-5, with D perhaps matching TRBD1 (6 bases). Germline V gene data show CDR1 as MDHEN and CDR2 as SYDVKM. The CDR3 has 16 amino acids. V dropped 4 bases and J dropped 3 bases, with 18 bases sitting between them.

This clone was seen only once. The J gene is TRBJ1-2, the V gene TRBV7-9; D is uncertain. Germline loops: CDR1 SEHNR, CDR2 FQNEAQ (reference sequence). V shed 4 bases and J shed 8 bases, with 14 bases lying between them. The CDR3 is 13 residues long. The CDR3 region is CASSSGGYGGYTF. The CDR3 DNA is TGTGCCAGCAGCTCGGGAGGGTACGGCGGCTACACCTTC.

This clone was picked up one time. This chain joins TRBV4-2 and TRBJ1-1; D is possibly TRBD1 (6 bases). Trimming removed 0 bases at V and 5 bases at J, with 13 bases between. In germline, CDR1 is LGHNA, CDR2 YNFKEQ. This CDR3 has 15 amino acids. The CDR3 nucleotides are TGTGCCAGCAGCCAAGATTACCAGGGGCAAACTGAAGCTTTCTTT. This translates into CASSQDYQGQTEAFF.

On this clone: In the same sample, other DNA sequences code for this CDR3. The rearrangement links TRBV18 to TRBJ2-3; D gene ambiguous. CDR3 length equals 13 residues. In germline, CDR1 is KGHSH, CDR2 LQKENI. V lost 1 base and J 5 bases, leaving 7 bases between the germline ends. CDR3 sequence reads: CASSPHPRDTQYF. The CDR3 nucleotides are TGTGCCAGCTCACCACACCCCCGAGATACGCAGTATTTT.

The sample holds one count of this clone. The rearrangement links TRBV28 to TRBJ1-1; D not certain. V lost 3 bases, J lost 4 bases, and 3 bases lay in between. The germline V gene encodes CDR1 MDHEN and CDR2 SYDVKM. CDR3 length: 11 amino acids. The CDR3 DNA reads TGTGCCAGCAGTTTGAGCACTGAAGCTTTCTTT. Residues: CASSLSTEAFF.

The chain recombines TRBV6-1 with TRBJ1-2; D may be TRBD1 (5 bases). CDR1 MNHNS and CDR2 SASEGT come from the germline V gene. The CDR3 has 13 residues. Trimming pared 3 bases from V and 5 bases from J, leaving 10 bases between. CDR3 sequence reads: CASSDRAPYGYTF. CDR3 sequence (DNA): TGTGCCAGCAGTGACAGGGCCCCATATGGCTACACCTTC.